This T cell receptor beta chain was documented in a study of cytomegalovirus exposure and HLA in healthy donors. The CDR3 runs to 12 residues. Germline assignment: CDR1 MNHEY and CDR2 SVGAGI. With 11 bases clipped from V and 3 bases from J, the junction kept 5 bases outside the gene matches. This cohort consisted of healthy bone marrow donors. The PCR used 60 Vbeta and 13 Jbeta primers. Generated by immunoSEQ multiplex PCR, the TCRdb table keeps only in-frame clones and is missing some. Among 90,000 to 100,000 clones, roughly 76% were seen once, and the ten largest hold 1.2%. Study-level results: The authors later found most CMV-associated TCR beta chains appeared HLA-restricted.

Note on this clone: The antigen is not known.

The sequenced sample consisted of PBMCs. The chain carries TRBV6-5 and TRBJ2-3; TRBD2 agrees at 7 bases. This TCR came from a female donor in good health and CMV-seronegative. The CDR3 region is CASQRETDTQYF. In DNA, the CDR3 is TGTGCCTCACAGCGGGAAACAGATACGCAGTATTTT.